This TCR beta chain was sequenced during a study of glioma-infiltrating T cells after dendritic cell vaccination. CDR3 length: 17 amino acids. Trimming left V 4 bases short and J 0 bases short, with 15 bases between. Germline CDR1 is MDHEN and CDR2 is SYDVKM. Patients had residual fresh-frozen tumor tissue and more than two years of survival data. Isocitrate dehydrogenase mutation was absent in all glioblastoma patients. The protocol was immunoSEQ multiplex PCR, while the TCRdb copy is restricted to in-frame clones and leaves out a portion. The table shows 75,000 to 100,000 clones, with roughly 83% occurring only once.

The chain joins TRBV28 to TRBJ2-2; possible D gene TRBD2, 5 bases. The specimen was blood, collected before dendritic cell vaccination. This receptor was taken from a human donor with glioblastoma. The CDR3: CASSSASAGANTGELFF. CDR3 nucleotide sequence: TGTGCCAGCAGTTCGGCCTCTGCGGGCGCGAACACCGGGGAGCTGTTTTTT.